Reported below is one T cell receptor (beta chain). The antigen is unknown. CDR3 length equals 14 residues. CDR1 is MNHNS, CDR2 SASEGT, per germline. Trimming shortened V by 6 bases and J by 1 base, and 12 bases separated the two germline ends. Every isolated RNA sample was fully reverse transcribed, so sequencing captured expressed TCRB transcripts. Approximately 3.5 million reads, on average, came from each naive, central memory and regulatory T cell sample. TCRdb's copy holds only in-frame clones and misses some; the assay was immunoSEQ multiplex PCR. Of roughly 700,000 clones listed, roughly 13% are singletons. This entry belongs to a study of beta chain features in type 1 diabetes. Study-level findings and limits: VDJ junctions sequenced from type 1 diabetes patients showed fewer insertions and more deletions. Significant though moderate, a shortening of TCRB CDR3s appeared in all four CD4+ subsets of Type 1 diabetes patients.

The TCR originated in a man younger than 35 with type 1 diabetes. Sequenced: naive CD4+ T cells from blood. The chain employs TRBV6-1 and TRBJ1-2, with no clear D. CDR3 loop: CASSAGTSNYGYTF. CDR3 in DNA: TGTGCCAGCAGCGCAGGTACCAGTAACTATGGCTACACCTTC.